This T cell receptor beta chain came from a study of early stage breast cancer tumors (dated by TCRdb to the late 2010s). A note on the overall study: Of the roughly 15 invasive breast tumors, eleven to twelve were found to be estrogen receptor-positive, progesterone receptor-positive and HER2-negative. Of the roughly 12 ER+/PR+/HER2- tumors, eight were classified as invasive ductal carcinomas and four as invasive lobular carcinomas. A read coverage of roughly 10-fold per sample was achieved on average. A total of around 2.7 million templates, representing approximately 1,100,000 unique clonotypes, were detected across all samples. The study at large found these results: Sequencing bulk genomic DNA from unsorted cells could not capture chain pairing or functional markers like CD4, CD8 and FOXP3. Enriched TCRB sequences shared across patients were found to be mostly commonly generated sequences that were unlikely to play an important role in the tumor microenvironment. Analysis by tumor subtype was prevented by the small cohort size. Roughly 2.5-fold higher T cell density and higher clonality were observed in tumors than in adjacent normal breast tissue. Repertoires from blood and normal breast were more alike than repertoires from blood and tumor, and in about 90% of the 16 patients, comparing each tissue with blood separated tumor from normal.

Via the germline V gene, CDR1 is MNHNS and CDR2 SASEGT. The CDR3 starts with the cysteine, ends with the phenylalanine, and has 14 residues. Only the CDR3 part of the read is kept: 42 bases, read in frame from the first base. Deletion took 7 bases off V and 2 bases off J, with a span of 12 bases between the germline ends. This clone is regarded as medium-sized (0.01 to 0.1%). It lacks a known antigen. No much larger clone is present one base from it, and per-base qualities are unavailable. Each sample was amplified as two independent genomic DNA replicates: about 0.47 ug for blood and roughly 1.4 ug for tumor or normal breast. TCRB sequencing of genomic DNA was carried out with the ImmunoSeq Intro kit according to the manufacturer's instructions. Multiplex PCR ran around 30 cycles with proprietary primers and spike-in control sequences for absolute quantification. Single-end 150-bp reads were used to sequence an 87-bp fragment spanning the CDR3 and the flanking V and J genes. Each lane of an Illumina MiSeq using version 3.0 chemistry carried seven multiplexed samples, with two replicates per sample. On the study's bioinformatics: The vendor's proprietary pipeline handled the raw data processing, merging both replicates into a single result for each sample. Productive rearrangements sharing the V-gene family, CDR3 amino acid sequence and J-gene segment were defined as clonotypes. To compute clonality, the normalized Shannon entropy (Pielou evenness) of TCRB abundances was subtracted from 1. T cell density was estimated by dividing total templates by the number of input cells inferred from the DNA input amount. Total repertoire diversity and clonality were estimated with Recon using default parameters. A clonotype was considered tumor-enriched if its abundance in tumor exceeded 0.1% and was at least 32-fold higher than its abundance in normal breast. What TCRdb holds here is the immuneACCESS table cut down to in-frame rearrangements. Part of the clones is not present; checked against another copy, under half of the missing clones reflect an unresolved V gene, and the others are unexplained. That table is the source of V, J and clone size, and D and trimming were worked out from the DNA. Here the sample has 25,000 to 35,000 clones; approximately 54% occur a single time. The top ten clonotypes cover around 8% of the sample.

Dicing about 17-50 mg of tumor tissue typically gave a DNA yield of more than 2.5 ug. The study profiled bulk TCR beta-chain repertoires in matched peripheral blood, tumor and adjacent normal breast tissue taken from more than 15 patients with early-stage breast cancer. After resection, tumor tissue identified by eye was cut out and put into prechilled RNAlater. Tumor tissue (about 19-55 mg) was diced and then homogenized with a TissueLyser II in RLTplus buffer containing beta-mercaptoethanol and antifoaming agent. The Qiagen AllPrep DNA/RNA Mini kit was used for genomic DNA extraction. The specimen was breast tumor tissue. In this chain, TRBV6-1 is recombined with TRBJ1-5; no D gene can be assigned with confidence. The TCR sequence derives from a person aged 45 to 59 with breast cancer. The CDR3 reads CASKGDVGNQPQHF. The nucleotides read TGTGCCAGCAAAGGCGACGTGGGCAATCAGCCCCAGCATTTT.